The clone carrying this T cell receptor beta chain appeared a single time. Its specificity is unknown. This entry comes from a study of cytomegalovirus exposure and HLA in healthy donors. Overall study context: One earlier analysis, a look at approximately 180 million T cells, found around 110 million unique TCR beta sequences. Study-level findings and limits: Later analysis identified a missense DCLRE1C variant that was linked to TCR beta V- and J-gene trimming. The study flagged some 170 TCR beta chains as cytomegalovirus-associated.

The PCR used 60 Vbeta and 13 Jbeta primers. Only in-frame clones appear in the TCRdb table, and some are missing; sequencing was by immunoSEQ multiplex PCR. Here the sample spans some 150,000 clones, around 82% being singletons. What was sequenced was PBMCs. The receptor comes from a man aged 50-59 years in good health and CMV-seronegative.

The CDR3 is CASSGKLAGGLLAKNIQYF. CDR3 DNA sequence: TGTGCCAGTAGTGGGAAGCTAGCGGGAGGACTACTAGCCAAAAACATTCAGTACTTC. The V gene is TRBV19, the J gene TRBJ2-4; 11 bases align to TRBD2. The CDR3 loop spans 19 amino acids. Germline CDR1 LNHDA, CDR2 SQIVND (reference sequence). V lost 5 bases and J lost 0; bases outside the gene matches: 12.